This is a list of T cell receptor beta chains from one sample in a study of shared clonotypes between healthy human individuals. Method: immunoSEQ multiplex PCR; TCRdb's copy keeps in-frame clones and lacks some. The sample comprises around 2,000,000 clones, approximately 95% of which are singletons, and about 0.13% rests with the top ten. The sample consisted of naive CD4+ T cells sorted from blood. Receptors originate from a man aged 18-30 years in good health. CDR3s include the opening cysteine and the closing phenylalanine or tryptophan. D genes are given only for firm matches. A clone size is listed for some rows: how often the clone was seen (once, few, many), or a class if it is expanded.

j_call d_call clone_size v_call cdr3_aa cdr3_nt
TRBJ2-2 NA NA TRBV5-1 CASSTGFNTGELFF TGCGCCAGCAGTACCGGCTTTAACACCGGGGAGCTGTTTTTT
TRBJ2-4 NA NA TRBV6-5 CASSYSLHLAKNIQYF TGTGCCAGCAGTTACTCCCTGCATCTAGCCAAAAACATTCAGTACTTC
TRBJ1-5 NA NA TRBV19 CATAGVANQPQHF TGTGCCACCGCAGGGGTTGCCAATCAGCCCCAGCATTTT
TRBJ2-7 NA once TRBV5-1 CASSLRGAYYEQYF TGCGCCAGCAGCCTCCGCGGGGCTTACTACGAGCAGTACTTC
TRBJ1-4 NA NA TRBV5-5 CASSPRRSNEKLFF TGTGCCAGCAGCCCTCGGCGGTCTAATGAAAAACTGTTTTTT
TRBJ2-5 NA NA TRBV6-6 CASSYSPQRETQYF TGTGCCAGCAGTTACTCCCCGCAAAGGGAGACCCAGTACTTC
TRBJ1-2 NA NA TRBV19 CASSIFRGWDYGYTF TGTGCCAGTAGTATCTTCAGGGGATGGGACTATGGCTACACCTTC
TRBJ2-2 NA NA TRBV7-2 CASSLIWGNTGELFF TGTGCCAGCAGCTTAATTTGGGGGAACACCGGGGAGCTGTTTTTT
TRBJ2-7 NA NA TRBV30 CAWSVDVYEQYF TGTGCCTGGAGTGTTGATGTCTACGAGCAGTACTTC
TRBJ2-1 TRBD2 NA TRBV5-1 CASSPTSGRANEQFF TGCGCCAGCAGCCCTACTAGCGGGAGGGCTAATGAGCAGTTCTTC
TRBJ2-1 NA NA TRBV10-3 CAISEWSYNEQFF TGTGCCATCAGTGAGTGGAGCTACAATGAGCAGTTCTTC
TRBJ2-7 NA once TRBV19 CASSRTGVTYEQYF TGTGCCAGTAGCAGAACAGGCGTTACCTACGAGCAGTACTTC
TRBJ2-7 TRBD2 NA TRBV25-1 CASSVAGGSREQYF TGTGCCAGCAGTGTAGCGGGAGGATCCCGCGAGCAGTACTTC
TRBJ2-7 NA NA TRBV11-2 CASSLDTRRSYEQYF TGTGCCAGCAGCTTAGATACTAGGAGATCCTACGAGCAGTACTTC
TRBJ2-2 TRBD1 NA TRBV18 CASSPQGPGGTGELFF TGTGCCAGCTCACCACAAGGTCCAGGGGGCACCGGGGAGCTGTTTTTT
TRBJ2-4 TRBD1 NA TRBV6-1 CASNLDRKNIQYF TGTGCCAGCAACCTGGACAGGAAAAACATTCAGTACTTC
TRBJ1-4 TRBD1 NA TRBV6-1 CASKDRGFVDEKLFF TGTGCCAGCAAGGACAGGGGGTTTGTTGATGAAAAACTGTTTTTT
TRBJ2-7 NA NA TRBV5-4 CASSLLGNEQYF TGTGCCAGCAGCTTGTTGGGTAACGAGCAGTACTTC
TRBJ2-7 TRBD1 NA TRBV19 CASIRDRGFSYEQYF TGTGCCAGTATTCGGGACAGGGGCTTTTCCTACGAGCAGTACTTC
TRBJ2-7 NA NA TRBV7-2 CASSLALGGSYEQYF TGTGCCAGCAGCTTAGCTTTGGGAGGCTCCTACGAGCAGTACTTC
TRBJ2-1 TRBD2 NA TRBV7-7 CASSTGLAGARNEQFF TGTGCTAGCAGCACCGGACTAGCGGGAGCTCGGAATGAGCAGTTCTTC
TRBJ2-1 TRBD2 NA TRBV6-4 CASRGGGTSGSEEQFF TGTGCCAGCAGAGGAGGGGGGACTAGCGGGAGTGAGGAGCAGTTCTTC
TRBJ2-7 NA once TRBV11-2 CASSPLPGTYEQYF TGTGCCAGCAGCCCGCTCCCAGGGACGTACGAGCAGTACTTC
TRBJ2-5 NA NA TRBV11-3 CASSGTDREVQYF TGTGCCAGCAGCGGGACGGACAGAGAGGTGCAGTACTTC
TRBJ1-2 TRBD1 NA TRBV6-5 CASSRGDRGNYGYTF TGTGCCAGCAGTAGGGGGGACAGGGGCAACTATGGCTACACCTTC
TRBJ2-4 NA once TRBV28 CASSSRGLRTNIQYF TGTGCCAGCAGTTCTCGGGGTTTACGAACAAACATTCAGTACTTC
TRBJ1-2 NA NA TRBV6-1 CASSERPEYGYTF TGTGCCAGCAGTGAAAGGCCCGAATATGGCTACACCTTC
TRBJ2-7 TRBD2 NA TRBV7-8 CATTGGGSSYEQYF TGTGCCACTACGGGCGGGGGGAGCTCCTACGAGCAGTACTTC
TRBJ1-5 NA NA TRBV2 CASSAGNQPQHF TGTGCCAGCAGTGCTGGCAATCAGCCCCAGCATTTT
TRBJ2-7 NA NA TRBV10-3 CAIRRTTGEAYEQYF TGTGCCATCCGCCGAACTACCGGGGAGGCCTACGAGCAGTACTTC
TRBJ2-1 NA NA TRBV9 CASSQTTTGNNEQFF TGTGCCAGCAGCCAAACAACTACCGGGAACAATGAGCAGTTCTTC
TRBJ1-5 NA NA TRBV18 CASSTMGVQPQHF TGTGCCAGCTCAACTATGGGGGTTCAGCCCCAGCATTTT
TRBJ2-6 NA NA TRBV5-1 CASSSHYLPGANVLTF TGCGCCAGCTCCTCCCACTACTTACCTGGGGCCAACGTCCTGACTTTC
TRBJ2-7 NA NA TRBV13 CASSLISPTYEQYF TGTGCCAGCAGCCTGATTTCTCCGACCTACGAGCAGTACTTC
TRBJ1-5 NA NA TRBV2 CASCHETLGQPQHF TGTGCCAGCTGTCACGAAACTCTGGGGCAGCCCCAGCATTTT
TRBJ2-5 TRBD2 NA TRBV7-8 CASSFRLAGEGETQYF TGTGCCAGCAGCTTTCGATTAGCGGGAGAGGGAGAGACCCAGTACTTC
TRBJ2-1 TRBD2 once TRBV29-1 CSVLGTSGQGYNEQFF TGCAGCGTCCTGGGTACTAGCGGGCAGGGCTACAATGAGCAGTTCTTC
TRBJ1-2 NA NA TRBV21-1 CASSPRGGNYGYTF TGTGCCAGCAGCCCTCGGGGAGGGAACTATGGCTACACCTTC
TRBJ2-5 NA NA TRBV5-1 CASSLGQTQYF TGCGCCAGCAGCCTAGGGCAGACCCAGTACTTC
TRBJ1-1 NA NA TRBV6-5 CASSPQRYTEAFF TGTGCCAGCAGTCCACAGCGGTACACTGAAGCTTTCTTT
TRBJ2-1 TRBD2 NA TRBV4-1 CASSPGLAGGRSSYNEQFF TGCGCCAGCAGCCCTGGACTAGCGGGGGGCCGGAGCTCCTACAATGAGCAGTTCTTC
TRBJ2-4 NA NA TRBV5-4 CASSLGSDVKNIQYF TGTGCCAGCAGCTTGGGGTCGGATGTCAAAAACATTCAGTACTTC
TRBJ2-1 TRBD2 NA TRBV7-9 CASSPYLASGSVNEQFF TGTGCCAGCAGCCCCTATCTGGCTAGCGGGAGTGTCAATGAGCAGTTCTTC
TRBJ2-5 NA NA TRBV2 CASSYLRGETQYF TGTGCCAGCAGCTACCTTCGGGGGGAGACCCAGTACTTC
TRBJ2-5 NA once TRBV6-1 CASSDGTQLTTQYF TGTGCCAGCAGTGACGGGACCCAGTTGACGACCCAGTACTTC
TRBJ1-4 TRBD1 NA TRBV2 CASRPWDREKLFF TGTGCCAGCAGGCCCTGGGACAGGGAGAAACTGTTTTTT
TRBJ2-3 NA NA TRBV7-2 CASSLAVKTDTQYF TGTGCCAGCAGCTTAGCGGTAAAGACAGATACGCAGTATTTT
TRBJ1-4 TRBD1 NA TRBV10-3 CAISEKWQGASKLFF TGTGCCATCAGTGAGAAATGGCAGGGGGCGAGCAAACTGTTTTTT
TRBJ2-5 TRBD1 NA TRBV6-6 CASSYLGQGQETQYF TGTGCCAGCAGTTACCTCGGACAGGGGCAAGAGACCCAGTACTTC
TRBJ2-7 TRBD1 NA TRBV6-6 CASSYSSGGRIYEQYF TGTGCCAGCAGTTACTCGTCAGGGGGTAGAATCTACGAGCAGTACTTC
TRBJ2-1 NA NA TRBV7-2 CASSLDIVYNEQFF TGTGCCAGCAGCTTAGATATTGTCTACAATGAGCAGTTCTTC
TRBJ2-1 TRBD2 NA TRBV5-1 CASSQGLANEQFF TGCGCCAGCAGCCAAGGACTAGCCAATGAGCAGTTCTTC
TRBJ1-6 NA once TRBV2 CASSVSSSASSPLHF TGTGCCAGCAGTGTATCGTCTTCGGCTAGCTCACCCCTCCACTTT
TRBJ2-3 TRBD2 NA TRBV18 CASSPYAGGDTQYF TGTGCCAGCTCACCATACGCGGGAGGAGATACGCAGTATTTT
TRBJ2-1 NA NA TRBV5-4 CASSGPGPGPNEQFF TGTGCCAGCAGCGGACCGGGACCCGGGCCCAATGAGCAGTTCTTC
TRBJ1-6 NA once TRBV18 CASSPEGQINSPLHF TGTGCCAGCTCACCCGAGGGACAAATTAATTCACCCCTCCACTTT
TRBJ1-6 NA NA TRBV6-5 CAPGGDNSPLHF TGTGCCCCGGGGGGAGATAATTCACCCCTCCACTTT
TRBJ2-3 NA NA TRBV5-1 CASSLGGRSSADTQYF TGCGCCAGCAGCTTGGGCGGCAGGAGTTCAGCAGATACGCAGTATTTT
TRBJ2-3 TRBD2 NA TRBV7-2 CASSPRGLAGGDTQYF TGTGCCAGCAGCCCGAGGGGACTAGCGGGGGGAGATACGCAGTATTTT